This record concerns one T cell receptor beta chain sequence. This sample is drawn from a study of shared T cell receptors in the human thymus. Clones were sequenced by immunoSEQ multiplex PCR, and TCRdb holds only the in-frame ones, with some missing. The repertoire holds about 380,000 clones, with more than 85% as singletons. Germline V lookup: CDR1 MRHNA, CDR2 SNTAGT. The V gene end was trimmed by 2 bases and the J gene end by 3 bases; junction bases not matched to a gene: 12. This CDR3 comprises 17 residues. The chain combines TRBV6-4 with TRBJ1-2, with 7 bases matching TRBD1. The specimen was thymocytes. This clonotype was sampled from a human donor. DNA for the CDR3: TGTGCCAGCAGTGACCCTCGAGACAGGGATCCCTACTATGGCTACACCTTC. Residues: CASSDPRDRDPYYGYTF.